This paragraph covers one T cell receptor beta chain sequence. Which antigen it targets is not known. No much larger clone exists at a distance of one base, and base qualities are not known. This entry comes from a study of T cell repertoires in cytomegalovirus infection (dated by TCRdb to the late 2010s). Notes on the research overall: Donor HLA type was relevant to the analysis, as public TCR beta signatures indicated carriage of CMV infection together with the matching HLA type. Overall study outcomes, separate from this receptor: The ex vivo response was dominated by HLA-C-restricted CMV-specific TCR beta clonotypes, and the single most frequent clonotype in two of eight donors was supplied by these HLA-C-restricted clonotypes. Carriers of CMV infection plus the relevant HLA type were discriminated by the cumulative frequency of public TCR beta family members in the study cohort and in an independent roughly 370-donor cohort.

Sequencing was carried out with an Illumina HiSeq 1500. TCRdb reworked the public reads: Q25 trimming with fastp, MiXCR clone assembly, productive beta chains retained. Here each entry gathers all rows of one CDR3 protein and keeps the most common genes and DNA. The sample yields fewer than 350,000 distinct CDR3 sequences; over 7.5% were counted once. Of the sample, over 3.5% falls within the top ten clones. The CDR3 has 14 amino acids, counting the end cysteine and phenylalanine. The retained sequence is limited to the CDR3, 42 bases, with the frame set at the first base. V gives up 7 bases and J gives up 2 bases, and the segment between their germline ends measures 14 bases.

The receptor was derived from a human donor in good health (CMV status not recorded). Some clones in this sample may be carry-over from other donors' samples. In this chain, TRBV12-3 or TRBV12-4 is recombined with TRBJ2-5, and perhaps TRBD2 as D gene, on 5 matching bases. Source material: PBMCs. The CDR3 region has the sequence CASTPGGPQETQYF. The base sequence is TGTGCCAGCACCCCAGGCGGGCCTCAAGAGACCCAGTACTTC.